A single sample gave rise to the 31 T cell receptor beta chains below, sequenced in a study of cytomegalovirus exposure and HLA in healthy donors. PCR used 60 Vbeta primers and 13 Jbeta primers. Sequencing used immunoSEQ multiplex PCR; TCRdb keeps in-frame clones, though not all of them. Among over 100,000 clones, under 85% were seen once, and the ten largest hold under 5%. The source material was PBMCs. All receptors derive from a male donor in good health and CMV-seropositive.

In this sample, this clone turned up a few times. The V call is TRBV6-6, the J call TRBJ2-7, with D unresolved. CDR3 length: 13 residues. From germline, CDR1 is MNHNY and CDR2 SVGAGI (reference sequence). V gave up 5 bases and J gave up 4 bases, with 12 bases separating them. The CDR3 nucleotides are TGTGCCAGCAGTCGTCCGGTTGCTTACGAGCAGTACTTC. Amino acids: CASSRPVAYEQYF.

The chain couples TRBV19 to TRBJ2-7; 8 positions match TRBD1. Germline loops: CDR1 LNHDA, CDR2 SQIVND (reference sequence). The trim removed 6 bases at V and 5 bases at J, leaving 6 bases unmatched. The CDR3 consists of 13 residues. The CDR3: CASSRQGFHEQYF. CDR3 nucleotides: TGTGCCAGTAGCCGACAGGGGTTCCACGAGCAGTACTTC.

In this sample, this clone turned up a few times. This rearrangement joins TRBV19 to TRBJ1-4, with 11 bases that match TRBD1. Germline assignment: CDR1 LNHDA and CDR2 SQIVND (reference sequence). This CDR3 is built from 15 residues. Trimming cost V 4 bases and J 4 bases; bases outside gene matches: 2. The CDR3 DNA follows: TGTGCCAGTAGTAGGACAGGGGGCCTTAATGAAAAACTGTTTTTT. Protein: CASSRTGGLNEKLFF.

This clone was seen a few times. The V gene is TRBV19, the J gene TRBJ2-5, with a weak D call TRBD1 (5 bases). Germline values: CDR1 LNHDA, CDR2 SQIVND (reference sequence). The V and J ends lost 5 bases and 4 bases respectively, with 11 bases between them. CDR3 size: 13 residues. In nucleotides, the CDR3 is TGTGCCAGTAGTGCGCAGGGTGGAGAGACCCAGTACTTC. Amino acids: CASSAQGGETQYF. The full variable domain, in which reference TRBV19 and TRBJ2-5 provide the parts outside the CDR3, is DGGITQSPKYLFRKEGQNVTLSCEQNLNHDAMYWYRQDPGQGLRLIYYSQIVNDFQKGDIAEGYSVSREKKESFPLTVTSAQKNPTAFYLCASSAQGGETQYFGPGTRLLVL.

The chain couples TRBV19 to TRBJ1-5; a possible D gene is TRBD1 (5 bases). CDR3 length equals 16 residues. Germline CDR1 LNHDA, CDR2 SQIVND (reference sequence). V was clipped by 6 bases and J by 3 bases, with 18 bases between them. Written as DNA, the CDR3 is TGTGCCAGTAGCCCCTCAGGGATAGTCAACAATCAGCCCCAGCATTTT. It is translated as CASSPSGIVNNQPQHF.

The chain recombines TRBV28 with TRBJ1-2; D gene unclear. Germline CDR1 is MDHEN and CDR2 is SYDVKM. Trimming pared 2 bases from V and 3 bases from J, leaving 16 bases between. The CDR3 has 16 amino acids. CDR3 DNA sequence: TGTGCCAGCAGTTTAGAAGTTGCAGGAACCTACTATGGCTACACCTTC. It encodes CASSLEVAGTYYGYTF.

DNA for the CDR3: TGCGCCAGCAGCCAACCCAGCGAAAACACTGAAGCTTTCTTT. Translating it yields CASSQPSENTEAFF. The rearrangement uses TRBV4-1 and TRBJ1-1; D not resolved. V gave up 2 bases and J gave up 2 bases, with 9 bases separating them. The V gene's germline CDR1 is MGHRA and CDR2 YSYEKL. The CDR3 extends over 14 amino acids.

The chain uses TRBV18 and TRBJ2-7; 7 nucleotides line up with TRBD1. The CDR3 is 15 residues long. After removal of 1 base from V and 0 bases from J, the junction contained 3 bases not matched to a gene. Germline loops: CDR1 KGHSH, CDR2 LQKENI. The CDR3 reads CASSPRSGGSYEQYF. CDR3 nucleotides: TGTGCCAGCTCACCACGGTCAGGGGGCTCCTACGAGCAGTACTTC. The complete variable domain, with remaining parts taken from reference TRBV18 and TRBJ2-7, reads NAGVMQNPRHLVRRRGQEARLRCSPMKGHSHVYWYRQLPEEGLKFMVYLQKENIIDESGMPKERFSAEFPKEGPSILRIQQVVRGDSAAYFCASSPRSGGSYEQYFGPGTRLTVT.

The genes are TRBV27 and TRBJ1-4; 7 bases are shared with TRBD1. This CDR3 spans 15 amino acids. V shed 3 bases, J shed 7 bases, and the junction held 8 bases outside the gene matches. CDR1 and CDR2 from the germline V gene are MNHEY and SMNVEV (reference sequence). CDR3 nucleotides: TGTGCCAGCAGTTTGTCTGTACAGGGGACTGAAAAACTGTTTTTT. Translated, it gives CASSLSVQGTEKLFF.

The rearrangement links TRBV28 to TRBJ1-2; perhaps TRBD1 as D (5 bases). V dropped 2 bases and J dropped 6 bases, with 7 bases sitting between them. Germline V CDR1 and CDR2: MDHEN, SYDVKM. CDR3 size: 12 residues. In nucleotides, the CDR3 is TGTGCCAGCAGTTTAAAAGGGGATGGCTACACCTTC. Translating gives CASSLKGDGYTF.

This clone came up a few times. This chain joins TRBV15 and TRBJ2-7; D is possibly TRBD1 (6 bases). The CDR3 runs to 15 residues. V was shortened by 0 bases and J by 6 bases, with 15 bases between the two germline ends. The germline CDR1 and CDR2 sequences are LNHNV and YYDKDF (reference sequence). This chain's CDR3 is CATSRDRPGAIEQYF. In DNA, the CDR3 is TGTGCCACCAGCAGAGACAGGCCAGGGGCTATCGAGCAGTACTTC.

This clone has a handful of counts. The chain employs TRBV5-4 and TRBJ2-2; D gene unclear. The V end lost 3 bases, the J end lost 4 bases, and 4 bases lay between the germline ends. This CDR3 comprises 12 residues. Germline V gene lookup returns CDR1 SGHNT and CDR2 YYREEE (reference sequence). CDR3 sequence: CASSSPTGELFF. The CDR3 DNA follows: TGTGCCAGCAGCTCTCCCACCGGGGAGCTGTTTTTT.

The V and J genes are TRBV28 and TRBJ2-7; 9 positions match TRBD1. The CDR3 has 15 residues. Germline trimming cut 1 base from V and 5 bases from J; bases unmatched to any gene: 6. The germline V gene encodes CDR1 MDHEN and CDR2 SYDVKM. CDR3 loop: CASSLLGTGNHEQYF. The CDR3 DNA reads TGTGCCAGCAGTTTATTGGGGACAGGGAACCACGAGCAGTACTTC.

This chain connects TRBV18 to TRBJ2-7; the D is unclear. V lost 6 bases and J 3 bases, leaving 12 bases between the germline ends. CDR1 KGHSH and CDR2 LQKENI come from the germline V gene. This CDR3 contains 13 residues. CDR3 in amino acids: CASSSSGIYEQYF. The CDR3 DNA reads as TGTGCCAGCTCCTCCTCCGGTATCTACGAGCAGTACTTC.

The chain uses TRBV4-2 and TRBJ2-5; TRBD2 agrees at 12 bases. Looked up from germline, CDR1 is LGHNA and CDR2 is YNFKEQ. This CDR3 is 17 amino acids long. V lost 1 base, J lost 2 bases, and 5 bases stayed unmatched. CDR3 DNA: TGTGCCAGCAGCCAAGGACTAGCGGGAGCGGGGCAAGAGACCCAGTACTTC. As protein: CASSQGLAGAGQETQYF.

The chain is built from TRBV28 and TRBJ1-2; TRBD1 aligns across 10 bases. The germline V gene encodes CDR1 MDHEN and CDR2 SYDVKM. V was clipped by 5 bases and J by 4 bases; unmatched bases: 4. CDR3 length: 14 residues. The CDR3 region has the DNA TGTGCCAGCAGTCGGACAGGGGGTAGCTATGGCTACACCTTC. Its protein product is CASSRTGGSYGYTF.

The chain links TRBV6-6 to TRBJ1-1; the D gene is possibly TRBD1 (6 bases). Germline V gene lookup returns CDR1 MNHNY and CDR2 SVGAGI (reference sequence). The length of the CDR3 is 15 residues. The V and J ends lost 6 bases and 1 base respectively, with 15 bases between them. The CDR3, as DNA: TGTGCCAGCAGGTCACCAGGACAGTCGAACACTGAAGCTTTCTTT. It codes for CASRSPGQSNTEAFF.

This CDR3 reads CASRYTDTQYF. CDR3 bases: TGTGCCAGCAGGTACACAGATACGCAGTATTTT. The chain recombines TRBV28 with TRBJ2-3, with D uncertain. CDR1 and CDR2 (germline): MDHEN, SYDVKM. There are 11 residues in the CDR3. The V and J ends lost 6 bases and 2 bases respectively, with 3 bases between them.

The J gene is TRBJ2-7, the V gene TRBV19; D is unresolved. The germline V gene encodes CDR1 LNHDA and CDR2 SQIVND (reference sequence). This CDR3 spans 15 amino acids. Deletions cut 1 base from V and 1 base from J, with 11 bases between. In DNA, the CDR3 is TGTGCCAGTAGTATAGTCAACAGTTATTCCTACGAGCAGTACTTC. It codes for CASSIVNSYSYEQYF. The variable domain in full, with the rest retrieved from reference TRBV19 and TRBJ2-7, is DGGITQSPKYLFRKEGQNVTLSCEQNLNHDAMYWYRQDPGQGLRLIYYSQIVNDFQKGDIAEGYSVSREKKESFPLTVTSAQKNPTAFYLCASSIVNSYSYEQYFGPGTRLTVT.

The gene calls are TRBV5-1 and TRBJ1-3, with 8 bases lining up with TRBD1. The V segment lost 4 bases and the J segment 0 bases; nucleotides outside the gene matches: 6. The CDR3 is 16 amino acids. The germline V gene encodes CDR1 SGHRS and CDR2 YFSETQ. The CDR3 DNA reads as TGCGCCAGCAGCCTGGGGACAGGCCGCTCTGGAAACACCATATATTTT. Its translation is CASSLGTGRSGNTIYF.

This clone was seen only a few times. This chain joins TRBV2 and TRBJ2-7; D might be TRBD2 (5 bases). V was cut by 3 bases and J by 0 bases, with 9 bases left in between. The CDR3 is 14 amino acids. The germline V gene has CDR1 SNHLY and CDR2 FYNNEI. DNA of the CDR3: TGTGCCAGCAGTGAGGGGAGTAGCTCCTACGAGCAGTACTTC. It encodes CASSEGSSSYEQYF.

This clone turned up a few times. The chain links TRBV21-1 to TRBJ1-4; whether TRBD1, the table's D call, matches the DNA was not checked. TRBV21-1 is marked as a pseudogene. The CDR3 is 17 residues long. CDR3 DNA sequence: TGTGCCAGCATCCAGACCCCGGGACAAACAACTAATGAAAAACTGTTTTTT. Its protein is CASIQTPGQTTNEKLFF.

The rearrangement uses TRBV6-6 and TRBJ1-5; D is uncertain. Germline CDR1 and CDR2: MNHNY and SVGAGI (reference sequence). V was trimmed by 0 bases and J by 1 base, leaving 4 bases between them. The CDR3 runs 14 residues. The CDR3 DNA is TGTGCCAGCAGTTACTCCGGGAGCAATCAGCCCCAGCATTTT. As protein: CASSYSGSNQPQHF.

V and J are TRBV4-1 and TRBJ1-5; 10 bases agree with TRBD1. J lost 6 bases, V lost 4 bases, and 3 bases had no gene match. The CDR3 sequence is 14 residues long. Looked up from germline, CDR1 is MGHRA and CDR2 is YSYEKL. The CDR3 sequence: CASSRDRGIQPQHF. The CDR3 DNA sequence: TGCGCCAGCAGCCGGGACAGGGGTATTCAGCCCCAGCATTTT.

This chain joins TRBV2 and TRBJ1-4; no clear D gene. V was shortened by 2 bases and J by 5 bases, with 9 bases between the two germline ends. Germline assignment: CDR1 SNHLY and CDR2 FYNNEI. The CDR3 spans 14 residues. The CDR3: CASSERLANEKLFF. The CDR3 DNA reads TGTGCCAGCAGTGAACGGCTAGCGAATGAAAAACTGTTTTTT.

The CDR3 sequence: CASSLTVGNTIYF. CDR3 in DNA: TGCGCCAGCAGCTTGACTGTCGGAAACACCATATATTTT. The chain recombines TRBV5-1 with TRBJ1-3; D unclear. The V end was cut by 1 base, the J end by 4 bases, with 6 bases between. CDR1 SGHRS and CDR2 YFSETQ come from the germline V gene. The CDR3 consists of 13 residues. Full variable domain (outside the CDR3, taken from reference TRBV5-1 and TRBJ1-3): KAGVTQTPRYLIKTRGQQVTLSCSPISGHRSVSWYQQTPGQGLQFLFEYFSETQRNKGNFPGRFSGRQFSNSRSEMNVSTLELGDSALYLCASSLTVGNTIYFGEGSWLTVV.

The rearrangement links TRBV7-3 to TRBJ1-4; TRBD1 matches 8 bases. Germline-derived CDR1 and CDR2 are SGHTA and FQGTGA. Unmatched junction bases numbered 8, after V lost 4 bases and J lost 7 bases. CDR3 length: 15 residues. The chain's CDR3 is CASSSDREWGEKLFF. The CDR3, as DNA: TGTGCCAGCAGCTCGGACAGGGAATGGGGTGAAAAACTGTTTTTT.

This sequence joins TRBV10-3 and TRBJ2-7; no firm D call. V lost 4 bases, J lost 4 bases, and 5 bases lay in between. The CDR3 covers 11 residues. In germline, CDR1 is ENHRY, CDR2 SYGVKD. The CDR3 is CAISVEYEQYF. In nucleotides, the CDR3 is TGTGCCATCAGTGTAGAATACGAGCAGTACTTC.

The chain joins TRBV12-2 to TRBJ2-1; the DNA was not used to check the table's D call, TRBD2. TRBV12-2 is an annotated pseudogene. The CDR3 is 16 amino acids. CDR3 region: CASRFQVGGPYNEQFF. CDR3 DNA: TGTGCAAGTCGCTTTCAGGTGGGAGGCCCTTACAATGAGCAGTTCTTC.

The rearrangement links TRBV5-8 to TRBJ2-2; TRBD2 might be the D (7 bases). The CDR3 loop spans 15 amino acids. With 4 bases removed from V and 7 bases from J, the gap between germline ends came to 17 bases. The germline V gene encodes CDR1 SGHTS and CDR2 YDEGEE. DNA for the CDR3: TGTGCCAGCAGCCCCTATCGCGGGGGCATCGGGGAGCTGTTTTTT. Protein sequence: CASSPYRGGIGELFF.

V is TRBV28 and J is TRBJ1-6; the D is unclear. Germline V gene lookup returns CDR1 MDHEN and CDR2 SYDVKM. The CDR3 loop spans 13 amino acids. V was trimmed by 4 bases and J by 10 bases, leaving 11 bases between them. CDR3 nucleotide sequence: TGTGCCAGCAGTTCCCTCCCTAAATCACCCCTCCACTTT. Protein: CASSSLPKSPLHF.